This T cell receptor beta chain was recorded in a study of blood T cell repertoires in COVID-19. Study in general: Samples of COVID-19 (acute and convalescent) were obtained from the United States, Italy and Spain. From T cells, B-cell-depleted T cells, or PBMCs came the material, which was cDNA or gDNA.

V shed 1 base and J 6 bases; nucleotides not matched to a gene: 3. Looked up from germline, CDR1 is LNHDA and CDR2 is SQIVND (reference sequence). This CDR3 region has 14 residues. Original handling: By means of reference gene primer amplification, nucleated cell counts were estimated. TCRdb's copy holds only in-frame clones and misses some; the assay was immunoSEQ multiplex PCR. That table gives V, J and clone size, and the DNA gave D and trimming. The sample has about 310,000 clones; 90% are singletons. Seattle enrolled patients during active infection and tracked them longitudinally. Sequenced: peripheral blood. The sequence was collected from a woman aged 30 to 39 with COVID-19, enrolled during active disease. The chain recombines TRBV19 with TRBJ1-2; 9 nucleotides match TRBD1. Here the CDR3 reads CASSIGWTGDGYTF. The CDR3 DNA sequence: TGTGCCAGTAGTATAGGATGGACAGGGGATGGCTACACCTTC.